Following are 23 T cell receptor beta chains from one sample sequenced in a study of T cell responses to AZD1222 COVID-19 vaccine. Sequencing was performed with immunoSEQ multiplex PCR; in TCRdb, only in-frame clones are kept and a portion is missing. The table includes 130,000 to 150,000 clones, 80% to 90% detected once. The sequencing here drew on peripheral blood, taken on day 0 of AZD1222 vaccination. The origin of the receptors is an adult in good health.

This clone appeared once. The rearrangement uses TRBV3-1 (or the pseudogene TRBV3-2) and TRBJ1-1; D might be TRBD1 (6 bases). This CDR3 is built from 16 residues. V was shortened by 2 bases and J by 3 bases, with 16 bases between the two germline ends. CDR1 LGHDT and CDR2 YNNKEL come from the germline V gene (reference sequence). The CDR3 region is CASSQKRIQGYTEAFF. In DNA, the CDR3 is TGTGCCAGCAGCCAAAAAAGAATACAGGGTTACACTGAAGCTTTCTTT.

This chain links TRBV19 with TRBJ1-6; D is uncertain. V was shortened by 6 bases and J by 7 bases, with 13 bases between the two germline ends. From germline, CDR1 is LNHDA and CDR2 SQIVND (reference sequence). The CDR3 length is 14 residues. The CDR3, as DNA: TGTGCCAGTAGACTAGAGGCTGGGAATTCACCCCTCCACTTT. This codes for CASRLEAGNSPLHF. Drawing the rest from reference TRBV19 and TRBJ1-6, the complete variable domain is DGGITQSPKYLFRKEGQNVTLSCEQNLNHDAMYWYRQDPGQGLRLIYYSQIVNDFQKGDIAEGYSVSREKKESFPLTVTSAQKNPTAFYLCASRLEAGNSPLHFGNGTRLTVT.

The chain employs TRBV5-1 and TRBJ2-3; 7 bases match TRBD2. The V gene's germline CDR1 is SGHRS and CDR2 YFSETQ. Trimming at V came to 4 bases and at J to 1 base, leaving 12 bases not matched to a gene. The CDR3 totals 17 residues. CDR3 protein: CASSGGTTSPRTDTQYF. The CDR3 DNA reads as TGCGCCAGCAGCGGCGGGACTACAAGTCCCCGCACAGATACGCAGTATTTT.

The rearrangement joins TRBV3-1 (or the pseudogene TRBV3-2) to TRBJ2-3; D gene uncertain. The CDR3 sequence is 11 residues long. Per germline, CDR1 LGHDT and CDR2 YNNKEL (reference sequence). Trimming shortened V by 3 bases and J by 5 bases, and 3 bases separated the two germline ends. CDR3 sequence: CASSHRDTQYF. Here the CDR3 DNA reads TGTGCCAGCAGCCACAGAGATACGCAGTATTTT.

This chain connects TRBV9 to TRBJ1-6; D possibly corresponds to TRBD1 (6 bases). The CDR3 totals 14 residues. Germline V lookup: CDR1 SGDLS, CDR2 YYNGEE. The V end was cut by 3 bases, the J end by 5 bases, with 9 bases between. The CDR3 is CASSAGQNNSPLHF. The CDR3 DNA follows: TGTGCCAGCAGCGCCGGACAGAATAATTCACCCCTCCACTTT. The full variable domain, in which reference TRBV9 and TRBJ1-6 provide the parts outside the CDR3, is DSGVTQTPKHLITATGQRVTLRCSPRSGDLSVYWYQQSLDQGLQFLIQYYNGEERAKGNILERFSAQQFPDLHSELNLSSLELGDSALYFCASSAGQNNSPLHFGNGTRLTVT.

This chain links TRBV2 with TRBJ1-5; TRBD1 agrees at 7 bases. V gave up 6 bases and J gave up 1 base; unmatched junction bases: 6. Germline V CDR1 and CDR2: SNHLY, FYNNEI. This CDR3 has 15 amino acids. CDR3 nucleotide sequence: TGTGCCAGCAGAGCGGACAGGAACAGCAATCAGCCCCAGCATTTT. It is translated as CASRADRNSNQPQHF.

This CDR3 reads CATRKQGVREKLFF. The CDR3, as DNA: TGTGCCACTCGGAAACAGGGAGTAAGGGAAAAACTGTTTTTT. The chain combines TRBV30 with TRBJ1-4, with D perhaps matching TRBD1 (6 bases). CDR3 length: 14 amino acids. CDR1 is GTSNPN, CDR2 SVGIG, per germline (reference sequence). The V and J ends lost 8 bases and 8 bases respectively, with 21 bases between them.

The V call is TRBV25-1, the J call TRBJ2-7, with D unclear. Germline lookup yields CDR1 MGHDK and CDR2 SYGVNS. Between the trimmed V and J ends, which lost 5 bases and 6 bases, there was a span of 5 bases. This CDR3 comprises 10 residues. The CDR3 loop reads CASSFGEQYF. The CDR3 DNA reads as TGTGCCAGCAGTTTTGGCGAGCAGTACTTC.

This chain uses TRBV27 with TRBJ2-7; D possibly matches TRBD1 or TRBD2 (5 bases each). V dropped 3 bases and J dropped 6 bases, with 12 bases sitting between them. Germline V lookup: CDR1 MNHEY, CDR2 SMNVEV (reference sequence). The CDR3 has 13 amino acids. CDR3 in amino acids: CASSLSLRGEQYF. CDR3 nucleotides: TGTGCCAGCAGTTTGTCGTTGAGGGGCGAGCAGTACTTC.

This clone has just one count. The chain has TRBV10-3 and TRBJ2-7; perhaps D is TRBD1 or TRBD2 (5 bases each). This CDR3 has 15 amino acids. Trimming removed 3 bases at V and 5 bases at J, with 17 bases between. The germline gives CDR1 ENHRY, CDR2 SYGVKD. CDR3 region: CAISDLGPRGDEQYF. The CDR3 nucleotides read TGTGCCATCAGTGATCTAGGGCCGAGGGGAGACGAGCAGTACTTC.

CDR3 DNA sequence: TGTGCCAGCAGCTTACTCGGGGGGGCCTCCTACAATGAGCAGTTCTTC. Protein: CASSLLGGASYNEQFF. The genes are TRBV11-3 and TRBJ2-1, with 8 bases lining up with TRBD2. After removal of 2 bases from V and 0 bases from J, the junction contained 3 bases not matched to a gene. The CDR3 has 16 amino acids. Germline CDR1 and CDR2: SGHNT and YENEEA. Looking up the rest from reference TRBV11-3 and TRBJ2-1 gives the full variable domain: EAGVVQSPRYKIIEKKQPVAFWCNPISGHNTLYWYLQNLGQGPELLIRYENEEAVDDSQLPKDRFSAERLKGVDSTLKIQPAELGDSAVYLCASSLLGGASYNEQFFGPGTRLTVL.

This rearrangement joins TRBV15 to TRBJ2-7, with TRBD2 matching 10 bases. Per germline, CDR1 LNHNV and CDR2 YYDKDF (reference sequence). The CDR3 has 15 amino acids. V was clipped by 3 bases and J by 5 bases; unmatched bases: 7. CDR3 coding DNA: TGTGCCACCAGCAGGGGAACTAGCGGGAACGACGAGCAGTACTTC. This codes for CATSRGTSGNDEQYF.

This clone was recorded once. This sequence joins TRBV3-1 (or the pseudogene TRBV3-2) and TRBJ1-2; 9 bases agree with TRBD1. The CDR3 loop spans 15 amino acids. Germline CDR1 LGHDT, CDR2 YNNKEL (reference sequence). The J segment lost 12 bases and the V segment lost 1 base, leaving 12 bases of the junction unmatched. The CDR3 DNA reads as TGTGCCAGCAGCCAAGGGTTGACAGGGGGACGAGCCCACACCTTC. Translation gives CASSQGLTGGRAHTF.

This chain connects TRBV15 to TRBJ1-5; D uncertain. CDR3 length: 13 amino acids. V lost 5 bases, J lost 0 bases, and 5 bases lay in between. CDR1 is LNHNV and CDR2 is YYDKDF in the germline V gene (reference sequence). The CDR3 bases are TGTGCCACCAGCGTTGATAGCAATCAGCCCCAGCATTTT. This translates into CATSVDSNQPQHF.

The chain recombines TRBV10-1 with TRBJ1-1; perhaps TRBD1 as D (5 bases). The CDR3 is made up of 11 amino acids. Germline V gene lookup returns CDR1 WNHNN and CDR2 SYGVQD (reference sequence). V shed 6 bases and J shed 3 bases, with 5 bases lying between them. Here the CDR3 reads CASSRDTEAFF. CDR3 bases: TGCGCCAGCAGCAGGGACACTGAAGCTTTCTTT.

The CDR3 is CASSSTSGRVTSAINEQYF. The CDR3 coding sequence is TGTGCCAGCAGTTCGACTAGCGGGAGGGTAACTTCTGCCATCAACGAGCAGTACTTC. The chain couples TRBV27 to TRBJ2-7, with 14 bases aligning to TRBD2. Looked up from germline, CDR1 is MNHEY and CDR2 is SMNVEV (reference sequence). V was pared by 4 bases and J by 5 bases, with 16 bases of the junction left unmatched. The CDR3 is 19 residues long.

The chain joins TRBV19 to TRBJ2-1, with D possibly being TRBD1 (6 bases). The ends were cut back, 6 bases at V and 4 bases at J, with 28 bases in the middle. This CDR3 has 19 residues. The V gene's germline CDR1 is LNHDA and CDR2 SQIVND (reference sequence). The DNA of the CDR3 is TGTGCCAGTAGCGGGCGGACAGTAGACTCCATATACCTTTACAATGAGCAGTTCTTC. It yields the protein CASSGRTVDSIYLYNEQFF.

The chain is built from TRBV27 and TRBJ2-3; either TRBD1 or TRBD2 may fit D (7 bases each). Looked up from germline, CDR1 is MNHEY and CDR2 is SMNVEV (reference sequence). The CDR3 spans 16 residues. Trimming left V 0 bases short and J 5 bases short, with 15 bases between. The DNA for the CDR3 is TGTGCCAGCAGTTTATCGGGAGGGGGCGGGTTAGATACGCAGTATTTT. Translation gives CASSLSGGGGLDTQYF.

The V call is TRBV25-1, the J call TRBJ2-6, with no clear D. CDR1 and CDR2 (germline): MGHDK, SYGVNS. The CDR3 extends over 13 amino acids. V lost 11 bases and J 0 bases, leaving 8 bases between the germline ends. DNA for the CDR3: TGTGCCTGTCAGCGCTCTGGGGCCAACGTCCTGACTTTC. The encoded protein is CACQRSGANVLTF.

J is TRBJ2-7 and V is TRBV7-8; 8 bases line up with TRBD1. CDR3 length: 17 residues. Germline lookup yields CDR1 SGHVS and CDR2 FQNEAQ. The V gene end was trimmed by 5 bases and the J gene end by 2 bases; junction bases not matched to a gene: 14. In DNA, the CDR3 is TGTGCCAGCAGCCCCCGGGGTAGGGGACAGGTGACCTACGAGCAGTACTTC. This encodes CASSPRGRGQVTYEQYF.

This chain connects TRBV4-1 to TRBJ1-4; D might be TRBD1 (6 bases). The germline V gene encodes CDR1 MGHRA and CDR2 YSYEKL. Trimming removed 3 bases at V and 8 bases at J, with 19 bases between. CDR3 length: 16 residues. CDR3 sequence: CASSHHPVRGPEKLFF. The CDR3 region has the DNA TGCGCCAGCAGCCACCACCCTGTACGGGGGCCCGAAAAACTGTTTTTT.

The V gene is TRBV5-4, the J gene TRBJ2-7; 7 bases line up with TRBD2. J gave up 5 bases and V 3 bases, and 11 bases lay outside the gene matches. The CDR3 loop spans 15 amino acids. The V gene's germline CDR1 is SGHNT and CDR2 YYREEE (reference sequence). For the CDR3, the DNA is TGTGCCAGCAGCTCCTTTGCGGGAGCTTACCACGAGCAGTACTTC. Its protein is CASSSFAGAYHEQYF.

The chain has TRBV5-6 and TRBJ1-1; 9 bases match TRBD1. This CDR3 spans 15 amino acids. Germline CDR1 SGHDT, CDR2 YYEEEE. V shed 3 bases, J shed 1 base, and the junction held 4 bases outside the gene matches. This chain's CDR3 is CASSSYRGPNTEAFF. The CDR3 nucleotides are TGTGCCAGCAGCTCGTACAGGGGGCCGAACACTGAAGCTTTCTTT.